The rows below give T cell receptor beta chains drawn from one sample of a study of cytomegalovirus exposure and HLA in healthy donors. Data came from immunoSEQ multiplex PCR; TCRdb stores just in-frame clones and leaves some out. In the table there are about 130,000 clones, around three quarters of which are singletons. Specimen: PBMCs. Receptor source: a man aged 40-49 years in good health and CMV-seronegative. Both conserved end residues are part of each CDR3. Each record gives: D gene, V gene, J gene, clone size, CDR3 DNA, CDR3 protein. A D gene is named only where the DNA matches it firmly. Rows may omit the clone size; those that give it use once, few, many or a size class.

D gene: TRBD1
V gene: TRBV7-9
J gene: TRBJ1-2
clone size: few
CDR3 DNA: TGTTCCAGCAGCTTAGCCCAGGGGGGCAACTATGGCTACACCTTC
CDR3 protein: CSSSLAQGGNYGYTF

D gene: TRBD1
V gene: TRBV29-1
J gene: TRBJ1-2
clone size: -
CDR3 DNA: TGCAGCGTTGTCAAACAGGGGGGCGGCTACACCTTC
CDR3 protein: CSVVKQGGGYTF

D gene: TRBD1
V gene: TRBV5-1
J gene: TRBJ1-4
clone size: -
CDR3 DNA: TGCGCCAGCAGCGAGCAGGGGGCGCCTAATGAAAAACTGTTTTTT
CDR3 protein: CASSEQGAPNEKLFF

D gene: -
V gene: TRBV2
J gene: TRBJ1-1
clone size: -
CDR3 DNA: TGTGCCAGCAGCAACACACGCTCTGAAGCTTTCTTT
CDR3 protein: CASSNTRSEAFF

D gene: -
V gene: TRBV5-1
J gene: TRBJ1-4
clone size: -
CDR3 DNA: TGCGCCAGCAGCTCGGAGACAGTTAATGAAAAACTGTTTTTT
CDR3 protein: CASSSETVNEKLFF

D gene: -
V gene: TRBV19
J gene: TRBJ1-1
clone size: -
CDR3 DNA: TGTGCCAGTAGCCCCTCGGGGTGGCCAATGAACACTGAAGCTTTCTTT
CDR3 protein: CASSPSGWPMNTEAFF

D gene: -
V gene: TRBV6-5
J gene: TRBJ2-3
clone size: -
CDR3 DNA: TGTGCCAGCAATGGAGGGACTTACACAGATACGCAGTATTTT
CDR3 protein: CASNGGTYTDTQYF

D gene: -
V gene: TRBV11-2
J gene: TRBJ2-3
clone size: once
CDR3 DNA: TGTGCCAGCAGCTTAGGACTATTAGAAGCTACGCAGTATTTT
CDR3 protein: CASSLGLLEATQYF

D gene: -
V gene: TRBV14
J gene: TRBJ1-2
clone size: few
CDR3 DNA: TGTGCCAGCAGCCAGACACCTCAGGCGGGCTACACCTTC
CDR3 protein: CASSQTPQAGYTF

D gene: -
V gene: TRBV6-5
J gene: TRBJ1-1
clone size: -
CDR3 DNA: TGTGCCACTCTCCTTGTGGGGAGCACTGAAGCTTTCTTT
CDR3 protein: CATLLVGSTEAFF

D gene: TRBD1
V gene: TRBV7-7
J gene: TRBJ2-5
clone size: -
CDR3 DNA: TGTGCCAGCAGCGCCAGACAGGGCGGAGAGACCCAGTACTTC
CDR3 protein: CASSARQGGETQYF

D gene: -
V gene: TRBV4-3
J gene: TRBJ2-4
clone size: -
CDR3 DNA: TGCGCCAGCAGCCAAGATCAGGACATAAACATTCAGTACTTC
CDR3 protein: CASSQDQDINIQYF

D gene: -
V gene: TRBV30
J gene: TRBJ2-7
clone size: -
CDR3 DNA: TGTGCCTGGAGGGAAACTCGAGGCTCCTACGAGCAGTACTTC
CDR3 protein: CAWRETRGSYEQYF

D gene: -
V gene: TRBV6-5
J gene: TRBJ2-3
clone size: once
CDR3 DNA: TGTGCCAGCAGTGCACTGCTTGTAGATACGCAGTATTTT
CDR3 protein: CASSALLVDTQYF

D gene: -
V gene: TRBV7-2
J gene: TRBJ1-2
clone size: -
CDR3 DNA: TGTGCCAGCAGACCTCCGGCGCGGGATCTGAGTAATGGCTACACCTTC
CDR3 protein: CASRPPARDLSNGYTF

D gene: -
V gene: TRBV7-9
J gene: TRBJ1-1
clone size: -
CDR3 DNA: TGTGCCAGCAGCTTAGAGCGACAGGATGAAGCTTTCTTT
CDR3 protein: CASSLERQDEAFF

D gene: TRBD1
V gene: TRBV9
J gene: TRBJ1-1
clone size: -
CDR3 DNA: TGTGCCAGCAGCCAGAGGGACAGGGCGAGGGATACTGAAGCTTTCTTT
CDR3 protein: CASSQRDRARDTEAFF

D gene: -
V gene: TRBV9
J gene: TRBJ2-2
clone size: -
CDR3 DNA: TGTGCCAGCAGCGGCGACAGGAGGAACACCGGGGAGCTGTTTTTT
CDR3 protein: CASSGDRRNTGELFF

D gene: TRBD2
V gene: TRBV10-3
J gene: TRBJ2-3
clone size: -
CDR3 DNA: TGTGCCATCAGTCGGACTAGCGGGGAAGATACGCAGTATTTT
CDR3 protein: CAISRTSGEDTQYF

D gene: -
V gene: TRBV30
J gene: TRBJ1-2
clone size: -
CDR3 DNA: TGTGCCTGGAGTGTACAGGAGGGCGAGGGCTACACCTTC
CDR3 protein: CAWSVQEGEGYTF

D gene: -
V gene: TRBV6-1
J gene: TRBJ2-3
clone size: -
CDR3 DNA: TGTGCCAGCAGTGCCACAGGGTCTAGCACAGATACGCAGTATTTT
CDR3 protein: CASSATGSSTDTQYF

D gene: TRBD1
V gene: TRBV5-6
J gene: TRBJ1-1
clone size: -
CDR3 DNA: TGTGCCAGCAGCTCCCCCGGGACAGGGGGCACTGAAGCTTTCTTT
CDR3 protein: CASSSPGTGGTEAFF

D gene: TRBD2
V gene: TRBV4-2
J gene: TRBJ2-1
clone size: -
CDR3 DNA: TGTGCCAGCAGCCAAGGGGCTAGCGGGAGAGCGGTTGAGCAGTTCTTC
CDR3 protein: CASSQGASGRAVEQFF

D gene: -
V gene: TRBV7-3
J gene: TRBJ1-5
clone size: -
CDR3 DNA: TGTGCCAGGATACCGGTCAGGGGATTTAATCAGCCCCAGCATTTT
CDR3 protein: CARIPVRGFNQPQHF

D gene: -
V gene: TRBV6-5
J gene: TRBJ1-2
clone size: -
CDR3 DNA: TGTGCCAGCAGTTCAGGGCTGGAGGGTGGCTACACCTTC
CDR3 protein: CASSSGLEGGYTF

D gene: -
V gene: TRBV7-9
J gene: TRBJ2-7
clone size: few
CDR3 DNA: TGTGCCAGCAGCTTAGAGAGCTACGAGCAGTACTTC
CDR3 protein: CASSLESYEQYF

D gene: TRBD1
V gene: TRBV5-1
J gene: TRBJ2-7
clone size: -
CDR3 DNA: TGCGCCAGCAGCCCGGGACAGCCCTCCTACGAGCAGTACTTC
CDR3 protein: CASSPGQPSYEQYF

D gene: -
V gene: TRBV28
J gene: TRBJ2-5
clone size: once
CDR3 DNA: TGTGCCAGCAGCAAACCGGGACACCCAGGACCCCAGTACTTC
CDR3 protein: CASSKPGHPGPQYF

D gene: TRBD1
V gene: TRBV7-7
J gene: TRBJ2-3
clone size: -
CDR3 DNA: TGTGCCGTATCGGGACAGCCCACAGATACGCAGTATTTT
CDR3 protein: CAVSGQPTDTQYF

D gene: -
V gene: TRBV7-7
J gene: TRBJ2-2
clone size: -
CDR3 DNA: TGTGCCAGCAGCTTAGATACAGGGAGCACCGGGGAGCTGTTTTTT
CDR3 protein: CASSLDTGSTGELFF

D gene: -
V gene: TRBV5-1
J gene: TRBJ1-1
clone size: -
CDR3 DNA: TGCGCCAGCAGCTTGGTAGTCGGGGTTACTGAAGCTTTCTTT
CDR3 protein: CASSLVVGVTEAFF

D gene: TRBD2
V gene: TRBV5-1
J gene: TRBJ2-3
clone size: -
CDR3 DNA: TGCGCCAGCAGCTCTGGGGGGGGGAGTACAGATACGCAGTATTTT
CDR3 protein: CASSSGGGSTDTQYF

D gene: -
V gene: TRBV29-1
J gene: TRBJ1-5
clone size: -
CDR3 DNA: TGCAGCGTTCTAGGACAGCCCAATCAGCCCCAGCATTTT
CDR3 protein: CSVLGQPNQPQHF

D gene: -
V gene: TRBV19
J gene: TRBJ2-1
clone size: -
CDR3 DNA: TGTGCCAGTAGTGTTTATTCAGGGGCTACGGGGAATGAGCAGTTCTTC
CDR3 protein: CASSVYSGATGNEQFF

D gene: TRBD1
V gene: TRBV4-3
J gene: TRBJ1-6
clone size: -
CDR3 DNA: TGCGCCAGCAGCCAAGGACGGGACAGACGTTCACCCCTCCACTTT
CDR3 protein: CASSQGRDRRSPLHF

D gene: -
V gene: TRBV19
J gene: TRBJ2-3
clone size: few
CDR3 DNA: TGTGCCAGTAGTAAGCAGGGAACAGATACGCAGTATTTT
CDR3 protein: CASSKQGTDTQYF

D gene: -
V gene: TRBV28
J gene: TRBJ1-6
clone size: -
CDR3 DNA: TGTGCCAGCAGTCCGGCGGACAGCGATTCACCCCTCCACTTT
CDR3 protein: CASSPADSDSPLHF

D gene: -
V gene: TRBV4-3
J gene: TRBJ1-5
clone size: -
CDR3 DNA: TGCGCCAGCAGCCCCCGGGAGGGCTACAATCAGCCCCAGCATTTT
CDR3 protein: CASSPREGYNQPQHF

D gene: TRBD2
V gene: TRBV7-2
J gene: TRBJ2-3
clone size: -
CDR3 DNA: TGTGCCAGCAGCTTAGTTAACGGCGGGAGCGCAGATACGCAGTATTTT
CDR3 protein: CASSLVNGGSADTQYF

D gene: TRBD2
V gene: TRBV9
J gene: TRBJ2-2
clone size: -
CDR3 DNA: TGTGCCAGCAGCTCTAGCGGGAAAGGTGCCGGGGAGCTGTTTTTT
CDR3 protein: CASSSSGKGAGELFF

D gene: TRBD1
V gene: TRBV7-9
J gene: TRBJ1-2
clone size: -
CDR3 DNA: TGTGCCAGCAGCGCCCCAGGGGGCGCGGATGGCTACACCTTC
CDR3 protein: CASSAPGGADGYTF

D gene: TRBD2
V gene: TRBV2
J gene: TRBJ2-3
clone size: -
CDR3 DNA: TGTGCCAGCCTCATGGGAAAAGGACTAGCTGCAGATACGCAGTATTTT
CDR3 protein: CASLMGKGLAADTQYF

D gene: -
V gene: TRBV29-1
J gene: TRBJ1-3
clone size: -
CDR3 DNA: TGCAGCGCCCAGGGTGATGGAAACACCATATATTTT
CDR3 protein: CSAQGDGNTIYF